This record concerns one T cell receptor (beta chain) sequence. The antigen it binds to is not known. Per-base quality was not reported, and no clone a single base away is much larger than it. TCRbeta CDR3 regions were amplified from genomic DNA using the immunoSEQ Assay, a bias-controlled multiplex PCR. As for how the authors treated the data: Nucleated cell counts per sample were estimated from amplification of reference gene primers within the assay. Sequence reads were collapsed and filtered to measure the absolute abundance of every unique TCRbeta CDR3 rearrangement. Productive Simpson clonality was computed per sample as the square root of Simpson's diversity index over productive rearrangements. Entries here come from immuneACCESS through TCRdb and include only in-frame sequences with V and J called. Some clones fail to appear in such tables; in the studies checked, an unresolved V gene covers under half of the shortfall, and the cause of the remainder is unknown. That table supplies the V and J calls and clone size; D and trimming were determined from the DNA. For this sample the table gives about 400,000 clones, of which 88% were detected only once. The ten largest clones represent roughly 2% of the sample.

The data stem from a study of blood T cell repertoires in COVID-19 (dated by TCRdb to 2020 to 2022). With regard to the full study: Samples covering the acute and convalescent phases of COVID-19 were provided by collaborators in the United States, Italy and Spain. The prospective study material was composed of cDNA or gDNA derived from T cells, B-cell-depleted T cells, or PBMCs. Subjects who had been exposed to COVID-19, were actively infected with it, or had recovered from it provided the deeply sampled blood TCRbeta repertoires that made up the dataset. The repertoires were released in a freely available public database meant as a resource for research on the immune response to SARS-CoV-2. Samples were obtained from the ongoing ImmuneRACE study (first 160 participants) and from about 1,300 subjects provided by 6 global collaborators. The sample metadata nearly always contained a de-identified subject ID, COVID-19 status, age in years and sex. Where HLA class I and class II types were available, the types were taken from metadata supplied by the sample provider, not from assay-based typing.

Participants in the prospective study were aged roughly 18 to 89 years, lived in 20 to 30 United States geographic areas, and enrolled through a virtual design. Cohort assignment in the prospective study relied on participant-reported clinical history from a screening survey and a study questionnaire. In the prospective study, whole blood, serum and a nasopharyngeal or oropharyngeal swab were collected from each participant by mobile phlebotomists. Over a roughly two-month period, participants in the prospective study had the option of providing additional blood draws and questionnaires. Before DNA extraction, blood samples from the prospective study were shipped at room temperature or frozen. The investigation overall reported the following: The quantity of clinical and demographic metadata differed by source and by participant and was supplied without curation.

Reading from cysteine to phenylalanine, the CDR3 counts 13 amino acids. Of the read, only the CDR3 DNA is kept; its 39 bases are in frame from base 1. Germline trimming amounts to 4 bases on V and 7 bases on J, with 3 as the count of junction bases outside the gene matches. Reading the germline V gene gives CDR1 MGHDK and CDR2 SYGVNS. In this chain, TRBV25-1 is recombined with TRBJ1-3, with 8 bases matching TRBD1. Sequenced: PBMCs or T cells enriched from blood (not recorded which). This TCR was sampled from a woman between 40 and 50 years old with acute COVID-19. The CDR3: CASSARTGNTIYF. The bases read TGTGCCAGCAGTGCGCGGACAGGGAACACCATATATTTT. Supplemented by the reference TRBV25-1 and TRBJ1-3 proteins around the CDR3, the complete variable domain is EADIYQTPRYLVIGTGKKITLECSQTMGHDKMYWYQQDPGMELHLIHYSYGVNSTEKGDLSSESTVSRIRTEHFPLTLESARPSHTSQYLCASSARTGNTIYFGEGSWLTVV.